This T cell receptor (beta chain) was documented in a study of human T cells and chemical hapten exposure. The wider study: The use of 2% DPC on roughly 2 cm by roughly 2 cm of upper inner arm skin constituted sensitization.

The sample's time point: pre-sensitization, week 0. The sample's treatment: therapeutic diphenylcyclopropenone sensitization with weekly scalp DPC. Comments on this clonotype: Antigen specificity is unknown.

Each CDR3 protein is one row after TCRdb ran MiXCR on the RACE reads. Of about 180,000 distinct CDR3 sequences in the sample, roughly 30% were seen once. Study observations and caveats: PT1 expanded TCR numbers rose with patch test score.

This CDR3 is built from 14 residues. Germline CDR1 SGHRS, CDR2 YFSETQ. V was trimmed by 0 bases and J by 5 bases, leaving 11 bases between them. This rearrangement joins TRBV5-1 to TRBJ2-5, with D perhaps given as TRBD1 or TRBD2 (6 bases each). The sequence derives from a woman between 25 and 40 years old with alopecia areata. Some clones in this sample may be carry-over from other donors' samples. The starting material was whole blood, obtained in connection with sensitization to the hapten diphenylcyclopropenone (DPC). The CDR3 nucleotides are TGCGCCAGCAGCTTGGCGGGGGCGATGGAGACCCAGTACTTC. Encoded protein: CASSLAGAMETQYF.